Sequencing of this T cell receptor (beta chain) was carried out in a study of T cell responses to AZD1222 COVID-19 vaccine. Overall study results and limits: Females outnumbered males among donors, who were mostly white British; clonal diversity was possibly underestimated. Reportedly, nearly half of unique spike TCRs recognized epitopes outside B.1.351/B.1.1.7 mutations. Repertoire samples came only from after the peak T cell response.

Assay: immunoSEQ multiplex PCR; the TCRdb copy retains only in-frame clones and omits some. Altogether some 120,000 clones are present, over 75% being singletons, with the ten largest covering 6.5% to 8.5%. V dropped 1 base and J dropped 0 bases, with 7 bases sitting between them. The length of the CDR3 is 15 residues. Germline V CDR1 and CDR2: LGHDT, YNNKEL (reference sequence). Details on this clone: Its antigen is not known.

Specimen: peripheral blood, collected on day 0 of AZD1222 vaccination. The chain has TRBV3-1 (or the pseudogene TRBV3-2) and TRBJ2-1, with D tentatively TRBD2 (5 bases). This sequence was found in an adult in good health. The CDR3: CASSQGGPSYNEQFF. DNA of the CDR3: TGTGCCAGCAGCCAAGGAGGGCCCTCCTACAATGAGCAGTTCTTC.